This T cell receptor beta chain was recovered during a study of cytomegalovirus exposure and HLA in healthy donors. The wider study: It was reported in a later analysis that the same platform had been used for the 90 to 150 validation repertoires as for the 550 to 750 first-cohort repertoires.

Trimming removed 5 bases from V and 0 bases from J, with 19 bases in between. Germline V gives CDR1 MNHEY, CDR2 SMNVEV (reference sequence). The CDR3 is 17 amino acids. Repertoires were generated with immunoSEQ multiplex PCR, while TCRdb's copy carries only in-frame clones and drops some. The sample holds 140,000 to 150,000 clones; approximately 90% are singletons and the top ten take 4.5%. The material sequenced was PBMCs. The chain recombines TRBV27 with TRBJ1-1, with D possibly matching TRBD1 (6 bases). The sequence derives from a man aged 18-30 years in good health and CMV-seropositive. The CDR3 protein is CASSHGQYFPMNTEAFF. The CDR3 DNA reads as TGTGCCAGCAGTCACGGACAGTACTTCCCTATGAACACTGAAGCTTTCTTT.